These 11 T cell receptor beta chains originate from one sample sequenced in a study of blood T cell repertoires in COVID-19. Repertoires were generated with immunoSEQ multiplex PCR, while TCRdb's copy carries only in-frame clones and drops some. The profile covers roughly 200,000 clones, with 65% to 90% appearing a single time and less than 15% taken by the ten largest. Sequenced sample: peripheral blood. These TCRs come from a human donor in a cohort sampled during active COVID-19.

This clone has just a few counts. This chain uses TRBV6-1 with TRBJ2-1, with 11 positions matching TRBD2. The V and J ends lost 1 base and 3 bases, in that order; junction bases with no gene match: 8. This CDR3 contains 18 residues. Germline V lookup: CDR1 MNHNS, CDR2 SASEGT. As DNA, the CDR3 is TGTGCCAGCAGTGAAGTGTTGAGGACTAGCGGGTTCTACAATGAGCAGTTCTTC. It codes for CASSEVLRTSGFYNEQFF.

J is TRBJ2-5 and V is TRBV7-8; no clear D. V shed 5 bases and J shed 5 bases, with 9 bases lying between them. The CDR3 loop spans 12 amino acids. Per the germline V gene, CDR1 is SGHVS and CDR2 is FQNEAQ. CDR3 amino acids: CASSPLRETQYF. In nucleotides, the CDR3 is TGTGCCAGCAGCCCGTTACGGGAGACCCAGTACTTC.

This chain uses TRBV19 with TRBJ2-4; a possible D gene is TRBD1 (5 bases). The germline V and J ends were trimmed by 5 bases and 0 bases, with 8 bases remaining between them. The germline CDR1 and CDR2 sequences are LNHDA and SQIVND (reference sequence). The CDR3 covers 14 residues. CDR3 coding DNA: TGTGCCAGTAGTGGCAGGGAAGCCAAAAACATTCAGTACTTC. Its translation: CASSGREAKNIQYF.

This sequence joins TRBV27 and TRBJ1-1, with a possible D match to TRBD1 (5 bases). Trimming stripped 6 bases from V and 2 bases from J, with 10 bases between. This CDR3 is 13 amino acids long. From germline, CDR1 is MNHEY and CDR2 SMNVEV (reference sequence). CDR3 nucleotide sequence: TGTGCCAGCAGACCTCAGGGTAACACTGAAGCTTTCTTT. Protein sequence: CASRPQGNTEAFF.

This clone was seen a few times. The chain couples TRBV5-8 to TRBJ1-5; D is perhaps TRBD1 (5 bases). Germline V gives CDR1 SGHTS, CDR2 YDEGEE. The CDR3 totals 17 residues. The V end was cut by 3 bases, the J end by 1 base, with 17 bases between. CDR3 amino acids: CASSWGFGTLSNQPQHF. The CDR3 DNA sequence: TGTGCCAGCAGCTGGGGTTTCGGGACTCTGAGCAATCAGCCCCAGCATTTT.

The count of this clone is one. The J gene is TRBJ2-1, the V gene TRBV27; 13 bases agree with TRBD2. Germline V gene lookup returns CDR1 MNHEY and CDR2 SMNVEV (reference sequence). The V segment lost 2 bases and the J segment 15 bases; nucleotides outside the gene matches: 13. CDR3 length: 16 residues. The CDR3: CASSLQGGTSGKSLFF. CDR3 DNA: TGTGCCAGCAGTTTACAGGGGGGGACTAGCGGGAAAAGTTTGTTCTTC.

The gene calls are TRBV5-6 and TRBJ2-1, with 9 bases identical to TRBD2. V was pared by 4 bases and J by 2 bases, with 7 bases of the junction left unmatched. CDR1 is SGHDT, CDR2 YYEEEE, per germline. The CDR3 sequence is 16 residues long. The CDR3 bases are TGTGCCAGCAGCACCATAGCGGGAGCAACCTACAATGAGCAGTTCTTC. Protein sequence: CASSTIAGATYNEQFF.

V gene TRBV6-6 combines with J gene TRBJ2-1; a weak D match, TRBD1 (5 bases). Germline assignment: CDR1 MNHNY and CDR2 SVGAGI (reference sequence). The CDR3 totals 13 residues. Trimming removed 0 bases from V and 8 bases from J, with 8 bases in between. CDR3 coding DNA: TGTGCCAGCAGTTACTCGCAGGGCGATGAGCAGTTCTTC. Translation: CASSYSQGDEQFF.

The chain employs TRBV18 and TRBJ2-7; 7 positions agree with TRBD1. Germline trimming cut 0 bases from V and 5 bases from J; bases unmatched to any gene: 10. The germline V gene has CDR1 KGHSH and CDR2 LQKENI. The CDR3 is made up of 16 amino acids. The CDR3 loop reads CASSPPAAQGINEQYF. The CDR3 nucleotides read TGTGCCAGCTCACCACCGGCTGCACAGGGGATCAACGAGCAGTACTTC.

This rearrangement joins TRBV29-1 to TRBJ2-7; 11 bases fit TRBD2. The junction had 5 bases not matched to a gene; V was cut back by 3 bases and J by 7 bases. CDR3 length: 13 amino acids. Germline values: CDR1 SQVTM, CDR2 ANQGSEA. The DNA of the CDR3 is TGCAGCGTTGATCTAGCGGGAGGTCGGGAGCAGTACTTC. Protein product: CSVDLAGGREQYF.

The V call is TRBV5-4, the J call TRBJ2-6, with 10 bases aligning to TRBD1. The CDR3 length is 18 residues. In germline, CDR1 is SGHNT, CDR2 YYREEE (reference sequence). The junction had 12 bases not matched to a gene; V was cut back by 4 bases and J by 5 bases. DNA for the CDR3: TGTGCCAGCAGCATATCCGGGACAGGGGCTTTATGGGCCAACGTCCTGACTTTC. As protein: CASSISGTGALWANVLTF.